This T cell receptor (beta chain) was profiled in a study of PD-1 blockade in classical Hodgkin lymphoma. This CDR3 region has 16 residues. Looked up from germline, CDR1 is MNHNY and CDR2 is SVGAGI (reference sequence). V gave up 6 bases and J gave up 2 bases, with 18 bases separating them. Study findings and constraints: CD8+ TCR diversity did not rise significantly by C4D1, unlike CD4+. The study found complete responders had baseline diversity similar to newly diagnosed patients.

Every patient relapsed after autologous stem cell transplantation, and brentuximab vedotin exposure varied. Worth noting for this clone: The antigen is not known.

Using immunoSEQ multiplex PCR, the repertoire was profiled, and TCRdb retains in-frame clones only, with some absent. This repertoire shows about 40,000 clones, about 90% found once; its top ten account for approximately 8.8%. The sequencing here drew on peripheral blood mononuclear cells (PBMCs), taken at baseline. The origin of this receptor is a human donor with classical Hodgkin lymphoma. The V gene is TRBV6-6, the J gene TRBJ2-3, with D possibly matching TRBD1 (5 bases). CDR3 sequence reads: CASSSTRQFYTDTQYF. DNA of the CDR3: TGTGCCAGCAGCTCAACCAGACAGTTTTACACAGATACGCAGTATTTT.